What follows describes a single T cell receptor beta chain. In germline, CDR1 is MGHDK, CDR2 SYGVNS. The V end lost 3 bases, the J end lost 6 bases, and 18 bases lay between the germline ends. This CDR3 comprises 16 residues. Method: immunoSEQ multiplex PCR; TCRdb's copy keeps in-frame clones and lacks some. This sample has about 400,000 clones; 85% to 90% occur once, and the top ten carry 1.7%. The source of the sample is a study of blood T cell repertoires in COVID-19. Each participant's cohort was designated according to participant-reported clinical history. The chain has TRBV25-1 and TRBJ2-1; D ambiguous. Sequencing input: PBMCs or T cells enriched from blood (not recorded which). The source of this sequence is a woman in her twenties or thirties who had recovered from COVID-19. CDR3: CASSEAARFLSNEQFF. Written as DNA, the CDR3 is TGTGCCAGCAGTGAGGCCGCCAGGTTCCTTTCCAATGAGCAGTTCTTC.